The source of this T cell receptor beta chain is a study of shared clonotypes between healthy human individuals. Profiled with immunoSEQ multiplex PCR; TCRdb holds only in-frame clones, not every one. Among roughly 770,000 clones listed, about 96% were seen once. Notes on this clone: The sample holds other DNA sequences that translate to the same CDR3.

V lost 2 bases and J 5 bases, leaving 4 bases between the germline ends. CDR1 and CDR2 (germline): SGHAT, FQNNGV. The CDR3 runs to 11 residues. CD45RO-negative, CCR7-positively selected cells formed the naive CD8 fraction, excluding terminally differentiated effector memory CD45RA+ cells. The rearrangement links TRBV11-2 to TRBJ2-7; D gene ambiguous. The sequenced sample consisted of naive CD8+ T cells sorted from blood. This TCR derives from a man aged 30 to 39 in good health. The CDR3 loop reads CASSLNHEQYF. DNA of the CDR3: TGTGCCAGCAGCTTAAATCACGAGCAGTACTTC.